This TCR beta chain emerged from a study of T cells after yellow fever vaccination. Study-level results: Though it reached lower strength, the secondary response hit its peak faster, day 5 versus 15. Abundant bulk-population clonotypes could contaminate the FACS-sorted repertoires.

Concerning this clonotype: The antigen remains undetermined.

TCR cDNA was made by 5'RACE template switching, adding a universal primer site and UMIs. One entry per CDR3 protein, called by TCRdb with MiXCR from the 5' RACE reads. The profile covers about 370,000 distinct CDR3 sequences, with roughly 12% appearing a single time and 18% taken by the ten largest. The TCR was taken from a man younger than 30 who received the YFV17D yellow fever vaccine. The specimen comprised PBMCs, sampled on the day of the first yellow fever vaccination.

This CDR3 reads CASSPDHRESEFF. CDR3 in DNA: TGTGCCAGCTCACCGGATCACAGGGAGAGTGAGTTCTTC. This chain uses TRBV18 with TRBJ2-1; possible D gene TRBD1, 6 bases. Germline V lookup: CDR1 KGHSH, CDR2 LQKENI. V was clipped by 3 bases and J by 14 bases, with 17 bases between them. This CDR3 has 13 amino acids.